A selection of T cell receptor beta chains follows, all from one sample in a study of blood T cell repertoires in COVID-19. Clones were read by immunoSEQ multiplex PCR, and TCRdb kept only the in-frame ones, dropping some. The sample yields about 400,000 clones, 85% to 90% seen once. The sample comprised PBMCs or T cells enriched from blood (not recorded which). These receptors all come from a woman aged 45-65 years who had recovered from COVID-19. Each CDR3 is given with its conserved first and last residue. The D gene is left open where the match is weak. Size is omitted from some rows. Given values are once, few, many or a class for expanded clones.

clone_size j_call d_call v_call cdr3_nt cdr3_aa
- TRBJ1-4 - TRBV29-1 TGCAGCGCTCGGGATCCAACTAATGAAAAACTGTTTTTT CSARDPTNEKLFF
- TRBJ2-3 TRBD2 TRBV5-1 TGCGCCAGCAGCTTGAGTCTAGCGGGGGGGGCAGATACGCAGTATTTT CASSLSLAGGADTQYF
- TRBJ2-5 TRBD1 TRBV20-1 TGCAGTGCCCTCAGGGGGGAGACCCAGTACTTC CSALRGETQYF
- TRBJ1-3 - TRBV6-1 TGTGCCAGCAGTGAAGCGCTAGGTAGCTCTGGAAACACCATATATTTT CASSEALGSSGNTIYF
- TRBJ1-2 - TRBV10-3 TGTGCCATCAGGAGAGCGGAGGCAGGGGTTGGCTACACCTTC CAIRRAEAGVGYTF
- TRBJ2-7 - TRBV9 TGTGCCAGCAGCGTAGGGGACACAATTTACGAGCAGTACTTC CASSVGDTIYEQYF
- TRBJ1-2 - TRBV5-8 TGTGCCAGCAGCCCGAATAAAGGCGGAGACTACACCTTC CASSPNKGGDYTF
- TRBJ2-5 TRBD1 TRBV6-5 TGTGCCAGCTCCGGACAGGGTGGGGAGACCCAGTACTTC CASSGQGGETQYF
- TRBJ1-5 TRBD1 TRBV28 TGTGCCAGCAGTACCCATGGGGACAGTCAGCCCCAGCATTTT CASSTHGDSQPQHF
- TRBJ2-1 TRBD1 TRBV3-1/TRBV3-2 TGTGCCAGCAGCCAAGAAGTCCGGACAGGGAGCGATGAGCAGTTCTTC CASSQEVRTGSDEQFF
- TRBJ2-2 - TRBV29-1 TGCAGCGTTATTTATTCGTCTGGGGAGCTGTTTTTT CSVIYSSGELFF
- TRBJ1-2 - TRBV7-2 TGTGCCAGCAGCTTCGGGGGGCTGAGTCCCGACACCTTC CASSFGGLSPDTF
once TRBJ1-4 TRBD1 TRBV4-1 TGCGCCAGCAGTTCAACAGGGGTCCTAGAAAATGAAAAACTGTTTTTT CASSSTGVLENEKLFF
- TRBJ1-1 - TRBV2 TGTGCCAGCAAAGCCTTGAACACTGAAGCTTTCTTT CASKALNTEAFF
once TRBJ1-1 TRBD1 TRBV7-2 TGTGCCAGCAGCTTACCCTGGACAGGAGAATTGACTGAAGCTTTCTTT CASSLPWTGELTEAFF
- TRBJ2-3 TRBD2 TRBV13 TGTGCCAGCAGCCCCTCTAGCGGGGGGGGAACAGATACGCAGTATTTT CASSPSSGGGTDTQYF
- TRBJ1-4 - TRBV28 TGTGCCAGCAGTTTAGCGGGGGTGCCCTCAAATGAAAAACTGTTTTTT CASSLAGVPSNEKLFF
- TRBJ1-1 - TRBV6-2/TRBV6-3 TGTGCCAGCAGCGAGGGTTATACTGAAGCTTTCTTT CASSEGYTEAFF
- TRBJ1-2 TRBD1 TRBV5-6 TGTGCCAGCAGCTTGCCCCCCCCGCGCGGGACAGTCTACTATGGCTACACCTTC CASSLPPPRGTVYYGYTF
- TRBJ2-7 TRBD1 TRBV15 TGTGCCACCAGCAGGAGGACAGGGACCTACGAGCAGTACTTC CATSRRTGTYEQYF
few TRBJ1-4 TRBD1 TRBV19 TGTGCCAGTAGTACCGGGACAGCAAATGAAAAACTGTTTTTT CASSTGTANEKLFF
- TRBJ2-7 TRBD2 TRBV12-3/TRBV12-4 TGTGCCAGCAGTCACCTGGGACTAGTCGAGCAGTACTTC CASSHLGLVEQYF
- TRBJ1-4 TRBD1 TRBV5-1 TGCGCCAGCAGCTCCCGGGACAGCTCTAATGAAAAACTGTTTTTT CASSSRDSSNEKLFF
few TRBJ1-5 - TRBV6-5 TGTGCCAGCAGAGGACTGCCTCCCGGTCAGCCCCAGCATTTT CASRGLPPGQPQHF
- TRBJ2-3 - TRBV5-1 TGCGCCAGCAGCCCCGGCAGGGGTTCGCGATGGGGCACAGATACGCAGTATTTT CASSPGRGSRWGTDTQYF
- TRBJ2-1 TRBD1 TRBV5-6 TGTGCCAGCAGCTCGGGACAGGGATCCTTTCCCTACAATGAGCAGTTCTTC CASSSGQGSFPYNEQFF
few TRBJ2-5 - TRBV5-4 TGTGCCAGCAGCTTGGATTTCGGGGGAACGGAGACCCAGTACTTC CASSLDFGGTETQYF
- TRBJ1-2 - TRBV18 TGTGCCAGCTCACCGAGTGAGGGTTTTGGGGGCGGCTACACCTTC CASSPSEGFGGGYTF
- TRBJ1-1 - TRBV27 TGTGCCAGCAGTTTAAGGGAGTACACTGAAGCTTTCTTT CASSLREYTEAFF